Shown below are 10 T cell receptor beta chains from a single sample sequenced in a study of immune evolution from preneoplasia to lung adenocarcinoma. The repertoire was sequenced with immunoSEQ multiplex PCR; TCRdb's copy has only in-frame clones and lacks some. The sample consists of 11,000 to 15,000 clones, approximately 80% of them appearing once. Sequenced sample: FFPE minimally invasive lung adenocarcinoma tissue. These receptors were obtained from a person between 65 and 79 years old with lung adenocarcinoma.

This chain uses TRBV30 with TRBJ1-4; D unresolved. This CDR3 region has 12 residues. CDR1 and CDR2 from the germline V gene are GTSNPN and SVGIG (reference sequence). The CDR3 is CALDATNEKLFF. DNA for the CDR3: TGTGCTCTTGACGCTACTAATGAAAAACTGTTTTTT.

Notes on this clone: Compared with germline, one end of the junction differs, possibly owing to a read error. V and J are TRBV6-1 and TRBJ1-3, with D unclear. The germline gives CDR1 MNHNS, CDR2 SASEGT. The CDR3 loop spans 16 amino acids. The CDR3 nucleotides are TGTACCAGCAGTGCGGCCATCCTACCCCCTGGAAACACCATATATTTT. This translates into CTSSAAILPPGNTIYF.

V gene TRBV29-1 combines with J gene TRBJ1-4, with D hard to call. V lost 8 bases and J lost 5, with 12 bases in between. Looked up from germline, CDR1 is SQVTM and CDR2 is ANQGSEA. CDR3 length equals 12 residues. The CDR3 coding sequence is TGCAGCTATTGGAGTAACAATGAAAAACTGTTTTTT. It encodes CSYWSNNEKLFF.

The rearrangement joins TRBV7-9 to TRBJ1-5, with D perhaps matching TRBD1 (6 bases). Deletions cut 5 bases from V and 7 bases from J, with 15 bases between. The CDR3 sequence is 14 residues long. CDR1 is SEHNR, CDR2 FQNEAQ, per germline (reference sequence). The CDR3 DNA follows: TGTGCCAGCAGCCGGGGGCTTCCAGGACAGCCCCAGCATTTT. As protein: CASSRGLPGQPQHF.

The gene calls are TRBV27 and TRBJ2-5; 7 nucleotides agree with TRBD1. The V gene's germline CDR1 is MNHEY and CDR2 SMNVEV (reference sequence). V lost 6 bases and J lost 4; bases outside the gene matches: 5. This CDR3 region has 13 residues. The CDR3 is CASSSRQGETQYF. The CDR3 bases are TGTGCCAGCAGCTCTCGACAGGGAGAGACCCAGTACTTC.

As DNA, the CDR3 is TGTGCCAGCAGCCTAGCGGGGGGGGTCAATGAGCAGTTCTTC. This codes for CASSLAGGVNEQFF. The gene calls are TRBV2 and TRBJ2-1; TRBD2 agrees at 12 bases. The V gene end was trimmed by 6 bases and the J gene end by 6 bases; junction bases not matched to a gene: 3. This CDR3 is 14 amino acids long. From germline, CDR1 is SNHLY and CDR2 FYNNEI.

The chain couples TRBV15 to TRBJ2-1; 8 nucleotides match TRBD2. CDR3 size: 13 residues. From germline, CDR1 is LNHNV and CDR2 YYDKDF (reference sequence). The trim removed 8 bases at V and 5 bases at J, leaving 5 bases unmatched. The CDR3 sequence is CATRGGYDNEQFF. In DNA, the CDR3 is TGTGCCACCCGGGGGGGTTACGACAATGAGCAGTTCTTC.

The chain joins TRBV30 to TRBJ1-1; D not resolved. Germline V CDR1 and CDR2: GTSNPN, SVGIG (reference sequence). Trimming took 1 base from V and 5 from J, leaving 14 bases between them. This CDR3 region has 14 residues. CDR3 loop: CAWSGEYAQTEAFF. The CDR3 coding sequence is TGTGCCTGGAGTGGGGAATACGCGCAGACTGAAGCTTTCTTT.

V and J are TRBV18 and TRBJ1-3; D unresolved. This CDR3 has 14 amino acids. V was shortened by 0 bases and J by 7 bases, with 10 bases between the two germline ends. The germline CDR1 and CDR2 sequences are KGHSH and LQKENI. The CDR3 is CASSPPSLGNTIYF. The DNA for the CDR3 is TGTGCCAGCTCACCACCCTCTTTGGGGAACACCATATATTTT.

The chain combines TRBV11-3 with TRBJ2-2; 8 bases align to TRBD1. Germline-derived CDR1 and CDR2 are SGHNT and YENEEA. V was clipped by 8 bases and J by 0 bases; unmatched bases: 5. The CDR3 is 15 amino acids. The DNA of the CDR3 is TGTGCCAGCCGCTCAGGGGGCGCGAACACCGGGGAGCTGTTTTTT. Translating gives CASRSGGANTGELFF.